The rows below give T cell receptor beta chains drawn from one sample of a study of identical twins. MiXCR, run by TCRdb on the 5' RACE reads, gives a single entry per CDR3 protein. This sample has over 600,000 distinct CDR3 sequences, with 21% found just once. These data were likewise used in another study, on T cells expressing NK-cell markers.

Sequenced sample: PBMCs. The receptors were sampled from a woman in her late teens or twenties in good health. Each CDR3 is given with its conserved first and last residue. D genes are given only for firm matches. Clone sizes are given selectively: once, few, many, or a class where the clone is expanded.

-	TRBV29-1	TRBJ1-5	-	TGCAGCGTGTCCGGGACGCCGCCGAATCAGCCCCAGCATTTT	CSVSGTPPNQPQHF
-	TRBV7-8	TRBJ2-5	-	TGTGCCAGCAGCTTACTTTCGGGGTTGGGGGAGACCCAGTACTTC	CASSLLSGLGETQYF
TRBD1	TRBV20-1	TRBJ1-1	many	TGCAGTGCTAGAGGACGGACAGGGCAGGACACTGAAGCTTTCTTT	CSARGRTGQDTEAFF
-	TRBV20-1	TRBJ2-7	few	TGCAGTGCCGACAGGGGAGGGAGGAACGAGCAGTACTTC	CSADRGGRNEQYF
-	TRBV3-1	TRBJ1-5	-	TGTGCCATCAGCCAGGGGCACAGGGCGCCCCAGCATTTT	CAISQGHRAPQHF
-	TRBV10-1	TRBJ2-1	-	TGCGCCAGCAGTGAGTCCCAGGCCCTTCACAATGAGCAGTTCTTC	CASSESQALHNEQFF
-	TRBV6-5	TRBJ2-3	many	TGTGCCAGCAGTTCCTACTACGGCGACGGAGATACGCAGTATTTT	CASSSYYGDGDTQYF
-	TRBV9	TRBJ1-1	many	TGTGCCAGCAGCGCACGCACAAACACTGAAGCTTTCTTT	CASSARTNTEAFF
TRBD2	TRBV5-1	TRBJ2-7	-	TGCGCCAGCAGCAGGGACCTAGCGGGAGTACGGGAGCAGTACTTC	CASSRDLAGVREQYF
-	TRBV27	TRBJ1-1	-	TGTGCCAGCAGTTTTTCAGGGCCGAACATTGAAGCTTTCTTT	CASSFSGPNIEAFF
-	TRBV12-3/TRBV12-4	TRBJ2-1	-	TGTGCCAGCAGTTTAGGGGGCCAGATCAATGAGCAGTTCTTC	CASSLGGQINEQFF
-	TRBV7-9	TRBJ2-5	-	TGTGCCAGCACCTCCGACGAGAAGGAGACCCAGTACTTC	CASTSDEKETQYF
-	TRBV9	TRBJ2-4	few	TGTGCCAGCAGCGGGAATGGAGGCAAAAACATTCAGTACTTC	CASSGNGGKNIQYF
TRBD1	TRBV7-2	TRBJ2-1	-	TGTGCCAGCAGCTGGAACAGGGGGGAGCAGTTCTTC	CASSWNRGEQFF
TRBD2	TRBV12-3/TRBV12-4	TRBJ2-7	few	TGTGCCAGCAGTTCGAACCCGGGACTAGCGGGGGGGAGTGGGTACGAGCAGTACTTC	CASSSNPGLAGGSGYEQYF
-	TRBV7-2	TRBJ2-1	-	TGTGCCAGCAGCTTAGTGGGTCGTGGGGCCTACAATGAGCAGTTCTTC	CASSLVGRGAYNEQFF
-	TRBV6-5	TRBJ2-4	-	TGTGCCAGCAGTTACGCCGGCAGGGACAAAAACATTCAGTACTTC	CASSYAGRDKNIQYF
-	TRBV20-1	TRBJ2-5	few	TGCAGTGCTAGGATCGGAAAGGGGCAAGAGACCCAGTACTTC	CSARIGKGQETQYF
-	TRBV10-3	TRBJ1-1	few	TGTGCCATCAGTGAGTCGGGGGGTATGAACACTGAAGCTTTCTTT	CAISESGGMNTEAFF
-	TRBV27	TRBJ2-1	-	TGTGCCAGCAGTTTGCGACCGCCAATGGGCTCCTACAATGAGCAGTTCTTC	CASSLRPPMGSYNEQFF
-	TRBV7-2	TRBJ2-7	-	TGTGCCAGCAGCTTCGGAGGAAACCGGGTCTACGAGCAGTACTTC	CASSFGGNRVYEQYF
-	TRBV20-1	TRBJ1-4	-	TGCAGTGCTAGCAGGCCGTCTAATGAAAAACTGTTTTTT	CSASRPSNEKLFF
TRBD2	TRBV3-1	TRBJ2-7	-	TGTGCCAGCAGCCAGACAGTCAGCGGGACCCCCTACGAGCAGTACTTC	CASSQTVSGTPYEQYF
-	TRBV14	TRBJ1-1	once	TGTGCCAGCAGGCGACAGACGAACACTGAAGCTTTCTTT	CASRRQTNTEAFF